This passage covers 29 T cell receptor beta chains from one sample sequenced in a study of cytomegalovirus exposure and HLA in healthy donors. The PCR contained 60 Vbeta and 13 Jbeta primers. The data were produced by immunoSEQ multiplex PCR, yet TCRdb's version contains in-frame clones alone and is incomplete. The sample records about 130,000 clones, about 8.9% being singletons. Sequencing was carried out using PBMCs. The source is a man aged 50-59 years in good health and CMV-seronegative.

This clone was counted many times. The chain employs TRBV2 and TRBJ2-5; tentative D call: TRBD1 (6 bases). Germline values: CDR1 SNHLY, CDR2 FYNNEI. CDR3 size: 13 residues. Trimming stripped 7 bases from V and 1 base from J, with 10 bases between. CDR3 in amino acids: CASTDRFQETQYF. CDR3 nucleotides: TGTGCCAGCACAGACAGGTTCCAAGAGACCCAGTACTTC.

The V and J genes are TRBV7-9 and TRBJ1-3; weak D call: TRBD1 (5 bases). CDR1 and CDR2 (germline): SEHNR, FQNEAQ (reference sequence). The CDR3 spans 15 residues. Trimming cost V 3 bases and J 3 bases, with 12 bases left between them. The CDR3 nucleotides read TGTGCCAGCAGCTTCCTGGGGCTGTATGGAAACACCATATATTTT. Translation: CASSFLGLYGNTIYF.

This clone came up a few times. The V call is TRBV25-1, the J call TRBJ1-1; TRBD1 might be the D (6 bases). V dropped 4 bases and J dropped 4 bases, with 16 bases sitting between them. Looked up from germline, CDR1 is MGHDK and CDR2 is SYGVNS. The CDR3 spans 15 residues. CDR3 protein: CASSALPTGVTEAFF. CDR3 coding DNA: TGTGCCAGCAGTGCCCTCCCGACAGGCGTCACTGAAGCTTTCTTT.

The sample holds a few counts of this clone. The V call is TRBV11-2, the J call TRBJ2-5; TRBD1 is a possible D gene (5 bases). This CDR3 has 15 amino acids. Trimming stripped 4 bases from V and 5 bases from J, with 17 bases between. Per the germline V gene, CDR1 is SGHAT and CDR2 is FQNNGV. The CDR3 is CASSSSTARVETQYF. CDR3 bases: TGTGCCAGCAGCTCTTCGACAGCACGCGTGGAGACCCAGTACTTC.

This chain joins TRBV19 and TRBJ2-1; TRBD2 aligns across 9 bases. Germline CDR1 is LNHDA and CDR2 is SQIVND (reference sequence). V was clipped by 5 bases and J by 8 bases; unmatched bases: 7. The CDR3 runs to 14 residues. In DNA, the CDR3 is TGTGCCAGTAGTGGCGGGAGGGTCAAGTATGAGCAGTTCTTC. Its translation is CASSGGRVKYEQFF.

CDR3 coding DNA: TGTGCCACCAGCAGAGAGGGGCAGGGAGAGACCCAGTACTTC. Protein product: CATSREGQGETQYF. The chain carries TRBV15 and TRBJ2-5, with a weak D call TRBD1 (5 bases). Per germline, CDR1 LNHNV and CDR2 YYDKDF (reference sequence). Trimming pared 0 bases from V and 4 bases from J, leaving 9 bases between. CDR3 size: 14 residues.

V is TRBV13 and J is TRBJ1-2, with 7 bases identical to TRBD1. Germline CDR1 PRHDT, CDR2 FYEKMQ (reference sequence). V dropped 6 bases and J dropped 2; count of bases not matched to a gene: 21. This CDR3 has 19 residues. The CDR3, as DNA: TGTGCCAGCAGAGACACGGCTAGGGGGCAGGGAGTAGGAAACTATGGCTACACCTTC. Translated, it gives CASRDTARGQGVGNYGYTF.

In its sample, this clone was seen a few times. This chain uses TRBV12-5 with TRBJ2-1; maybe TRBD2 (7 bases). Germline V CDR1 and CDR2: LGHNT, FRNRAP. The length of the CDR3 is 14 residues. The V end lost 1 base, the J end lost 13 bases, and 17 bases lay between the germline ends. Here the CDR3 reads CASGLARGATEQFF. As DNA, the CDR3 is TGTGCTAGTGGTTTGGCACGGGGGGCCACGGAACAGTTCTTC.

The J gene is TRBJ2-7, the V gene TRBV11-2, with TRBD1 matching 10 bases. Trimming removed 5 bases from V and 4 bases from J; junction bases left unmatched: 8. In germline, CDR1 is SGHAT, CDR2 FQNNGV. This CDR3 has 15 amino acids. The CDR3 is CASSMGTGEVYEQYF. CDR3 nucleotides: TGTGCCAGCAGCATGGGGACAGGGGAAGTATACGAGCAGTACTTC.

This chain connects TRBV30 to TRBJ2-5; D call uncertain. V lost 0 bases and J lost 2, with 4 bases in between. The CDR3 has 12 amino acids. Germline CDR1 and CDR2: GTSNPN and SVGIG (reference sequence). DNA for the CDR3: TGTGCCTGGAGTGTACTTCAAGAGACCCAGTACTTC. Translating it yields CAWSVLQETQYF.

This chain connects TRBV9 to TRBJ1-3, with a tentative D call TRBD1 (5 bases). Looked up from germline, CDR1 is SGDLS and CDR2 is YYNGEE. V lost 2 bases, J lost 0 bases, and 9 bases lay in between. CDR3 length: 15 amino acids. The CDR3 here is CASSVGGHSGNTIYF. CDR3 DNA: TGTGCCAGCAGCGTTGGCGGACACTCTGGAAACACCATATATTTT.

About this clone itself: Different DNA sequences within this sample yield the same CDR3. The chain links TRBV5-1 to TRBJ1-2, with 7 bases matching TRBD1. The CDR3 spans 14 residues. The V gene's germline CDR1 is SGHRS and CDR2 YFSETQ. The V gene end was trimmed by 4 bases and the J gene end by 0 bases; junction bases not matched to a gene: 3. The CDR3 spells CASSRDSANYGYTF. The CDR3 DNA follows: TGCGCCAGCAGCAGGGACAGCGCTAACTATGGCTACACCTTC. Full variable domain (remainder filled in from reference TRBV5-1 and TRBJ1-2): KAGVTQTPRYLIKTRGQQVTLSCSPISGHRSVSWYQQTPGQGLQFLFEYFSETQRNKGNFPGRFSGRQFSNSRSEMNVSTLELGDSALYLCASSRDSANYGYTFGSGTRLTVV.

The V gene is TRBV2, the J gene TRBJ2-7, with a tentative D call TRBD1 (6 bases). Trimming took 6 bases from V and 2 from J, leaving 14 bases between them. This CDR3 has 14 residues. CDR1 is SNHLY, CDR2 FYNNEI, per germline. The DNA of the CDR3 is TGTGCCAGCAGAGTAGACAGGTATACCTACGAGCAGTACTTC. It yields the protein CASRVDRYTYEQYF. The entire variable domain, with the rest obtained from reference TRBV2 and TRBJ2-7, is as follows: EPEVTQTPSHQVTQMGQEVILRCVPISNHLYFYWYRQILGQKVEFLVSFYNNEISEKSEIFDDQFSVERPDGSNFTLKIRSTKLEDSAMYFCASRVDRYTYEQYFGPGTRLTVT.

The chain is built from TRBV10-3 and TRBJ2-5; D gene ambiguous. CDR3 size: 11 residues. V lost 7 bases and J 2 bases, leaving 5 bases between the germline ends. CDR1 and CDR2 (germline): ENHRY, SYGVKD. The CDR3 DNA follows: TGTGCCATCATCCCACAAGAGACCCAGTACTTC. This gives the protein CAIIPQETQYF.

The rearrangement links TRBV29-1 to TRBJ2-1; D perhaps matches TRBD1 (6 bases). V was trimmed by 2 bases and J by 5 bases, leaving 16 bases between them. The CDR3 extends over 15 amino acids. From germline, CDR1 is SQVTM and CDR2 ANQGSEA. Here the CDR3 reads CSVENLGGSDNEQFF. DNA of the CDR3: TGCAGCGTTGAAAACCTAGGGGGTTCGGACAATGAGCAGTTCTTC.

This chain uses TRBV30 with TRBJ2-1; D is undetermined. The CDR3 has 12 amino acids. The germline gives CDR1 GTSNPN, CDR2 SVGIG (reference sequence). The V and J ends lost 1 base and 4 bases respectively, with 5 bases between them. CDR3 sequence reads: CAWSESYNEQFF. DNA of the CDR3: TGTGCCTGGAGTGAATCATACAATGAGCAGTTCTTC.

The table lists this clone with a few counts. This rearrangement joins TRBV7-9 to TRBJ1-2; possible D gene TRBD1, 6 bases. The V end lost 5 bases, the J end lost 1 base, and 11 bases lay between the germline ends. The CDR3 has 14 amino acids. Germline lookup yields CDR1 SEHNR and CDR2 FQNEAQ (reference sequence). The CDR3 sequence: CASSHNRDNYGYTF. The DNA of the CDR3 is TGTGCCAGCAGCCACAACAGGGATAACTATGGCTACACCTTC.

The chain is built from TRBV5-1 and TRBJ1-1; D gene unclear. V was pared by 0 bases and J by 4 bases, with 13 bases between. The germline V gene has CDR1 SGHRS and CDR2 YFSETQ. The CDR3 is 15 amino acids. Here the CDR3 reads CASSLVVSIGTEAFF. Written as DNA, the CDR3 is TGCGCCAGCAGCTTGGTGGTTTCTATCGGCACTGAAGCTTTCTTT.

The genes are TRBV9 and TRBJ2-5, with TRBD2 identical over 7 bases. The junction had 6 bases not matched to a gene; V was cut back by 1 base and J by 3 bases. CDR1 and CDR2 from the germline V gene are SGDLS and YYNGEE. The CDR3 sequence is 15 residues long. CDR3 sequence (DNA): TGTGCCAGCAGCGTATTAGGGCTAGCGGAAGAGACCCAGTACTTC. It yields the protein CASSVLGLAEETQYF.

This clone was observed a few times. The chain employs TRBV18 and TRBJ2-7, with a weak D call TRBD2 (6 bases). Germline CDR1 KGHSH, CDR2 LQKENI. The CDR3 spans 9 residues. The V gene lost 3 bases and the J gene lost 12 bases, with 6 bases spanning the gap. In DNA form, the CDR3 reads TGTGCCAGCTCACCCGGGGGGTACTTC. Translated: CASSPGGYF.

The chain links TRBV2 to TRBJ1-1; 9 bases match TRBD1. The CDR3 has 13 residues. Germline V gene sequence: CDR1 SNHLY, CDR2 FYNNEI. V gave up 7 bases and J gave up 6 bases; unmatched junction bases: 6. CDR3 region: CASNGDREAEAFF. The DNA of the CDR3 is TGTGCCAGCAACGGGGACAGGGAGGCTGAAGCTTTCTTT.

This clone was observed a few times. The chain couples TRBV30 to TRBJ1-2, with 7 bases aligning to TRBD1. Germline CDR1 is GTSNPN and CDR2 is SVGIG (reference sequence). CDR3 length: 12 residues. V lost 2 bases, J lost 8 bases, and 5 bases stayed unmatched. The CDR3 coding sequence is TGTGCCTGGAGTAGCACAGGGGTCGGCTACACCTTC. It codes for CAWSSTGVGYTF.

The chain is built from TRBV28 and TRBJ2-7; TRBD1 matches at 8 bases. The CDR3 contains 14 residues. Germline CDR1 and CDR2: MDHEN and SYDVKM. Trimming took 6 bases from V and 8 from J; bases not matched to a gene: 12. CDR3 sequence: CASRTTGATTKQYF. The CDR3 DNA sequence: TGTGCCAGCAGGACGACAGGGGCAACTACGAAGCAGTACTTC.

This chain connects TRBV28 to TRBJ2-7; maybe TRBD2 (6 bases). The CDR3 totals 18 residues. Germline lookup yields CDR1 MDHEN and CDR2 SYDVKM. V was cut by 3 bases and J by 0 bases, with 21 bases left in between. Written as DNA, the CDR3 is TGTGCCAGCAGTTTTCCCCTCGTGCTAGCGACCAACTCCTACGAGCAGTACTTC. It translates to CASSFPLVLATNSYEQYF.

The chain carries TRBV6-5 and TRBJ1-4; D not resolved. Trimming shortened V by 5 bases and J by 4 bases, and 11 bases separated the two germline ends. Germline V lookup: CDR1 MNHEY, CDR2 SVGAGI. The CDR3 is made up of 14 amino acids. This chain's CDR3 is CASSRGANNEKLFF. DNA for the CDR3: TGTGCCAGCAGTCGGGGTGCAAATAATGAAAAACTGTTTTTT.

The chain recombines TRBV2 with TRBJ1-4; TRBD1 might be the D (5 bases). V lost 5 bases to trimming and J lost 2 bases, with 9 bases between them. Germline CDR1 is SNHLY and CDR2 is FYNNEI. The CDR3 covers 14 residues. CDR3 coding DNA: TGTGCCAGCAGTTTACAGGCGACTAATGAAAAACTGTTTTTT. This codes for CASSLQATNEKLFF. Together with reference TRBV2 and TRBJ1-4, the CDR3 gives the full variable domain: EPEVTQTPSHQVTQMGQEVILRCVPISNHLYFYWYRQILGQKVEFLVSFYNNEISEKSEIFDDQFSVERPDGSNFTLKIRSTKLEDSAMYFCASSLQATNEKLFFGSGTQLSVL.

This clone came up many times. The rearrangement links TRBV5-1 to TRBJ2-7; 8 nucleotides match TRBD1. V shed 5 bases and J 5 bases; nucleotides not matched to a gene: 9. The CDR3 runs to 14 residues. Germline assignment: CDR1 SGHRS and CDR2 YFSETQ. CDR3 DNA: TGCGCCAGCAGTTATAGATCGACAGGGGACGAGCAGTACTTC. The encoded protein is CASSYRSTGDEQYF.

This clone has more than one count but fewer than ten. The J gene is TRBJ1-2, the V gene TRBV18; D call uncertain. CDR3 length equals 13 residues. The V and J ends lost 4 bases and 8 bases respectively, with 14 bases between them. Germline CDR1 is KGHSH and CDR2 is LQKENI. CDR3 nucleotide sequence: TGTGCCAGCTCACTAGGAGAGGAGATCGGCTACACCTTC. This gives the protein CASSLGEEIGYTF.

The chain recombines TRBV29-1 with TRBJ2-5; possibly TRBD1 for D (6 bases). The CDR3 runs to 14 residues. Germline V gene data show CDR1 as SQVTM and CDR2 as ANQGSEA. Trimming shortened V by 3 bases and J by 5 bases, and 16 bases separated the two germline ends. This CDR3 is CSVDTGMVGETQYF. CDR3 in DNA: TGCAGCGTTGACACAGGGATGGTGGGGGAGACCCAGTACTTC.